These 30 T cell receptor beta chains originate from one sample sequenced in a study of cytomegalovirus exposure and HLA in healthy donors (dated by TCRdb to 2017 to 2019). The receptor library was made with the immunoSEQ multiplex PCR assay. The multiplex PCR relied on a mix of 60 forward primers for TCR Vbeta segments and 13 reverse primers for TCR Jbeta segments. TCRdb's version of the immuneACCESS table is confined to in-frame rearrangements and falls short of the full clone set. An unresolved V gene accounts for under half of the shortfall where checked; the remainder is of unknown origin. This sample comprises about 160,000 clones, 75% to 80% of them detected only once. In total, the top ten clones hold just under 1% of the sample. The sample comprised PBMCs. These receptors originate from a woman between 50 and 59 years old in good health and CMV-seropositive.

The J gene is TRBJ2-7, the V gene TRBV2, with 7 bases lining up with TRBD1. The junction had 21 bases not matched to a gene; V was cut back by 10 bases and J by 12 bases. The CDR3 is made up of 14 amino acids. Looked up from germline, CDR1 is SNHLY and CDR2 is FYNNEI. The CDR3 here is CATALGTEKVRVYF. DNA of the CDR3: TGTGCCACCGCTCTAGGGACAGAAAAAGTGAGGGTGTACTTC.

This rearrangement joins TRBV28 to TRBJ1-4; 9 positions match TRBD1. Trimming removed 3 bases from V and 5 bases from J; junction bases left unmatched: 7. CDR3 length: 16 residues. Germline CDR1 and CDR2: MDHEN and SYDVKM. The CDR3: CASSFVGGQGNEKLFF. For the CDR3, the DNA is TGTGCCAGCAGTTTCGTTGGTGGACAGGGGAATGAAAAACTGTTTTTT.

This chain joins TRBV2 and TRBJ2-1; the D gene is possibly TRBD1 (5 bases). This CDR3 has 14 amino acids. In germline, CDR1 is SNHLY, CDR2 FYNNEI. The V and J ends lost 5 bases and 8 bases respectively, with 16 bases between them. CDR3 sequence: CASSLDRGSYEQFF. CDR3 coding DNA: TGTGCCAGCAGTTTAGACAGAGGTAGCTATGAGCAGTTCTTC.

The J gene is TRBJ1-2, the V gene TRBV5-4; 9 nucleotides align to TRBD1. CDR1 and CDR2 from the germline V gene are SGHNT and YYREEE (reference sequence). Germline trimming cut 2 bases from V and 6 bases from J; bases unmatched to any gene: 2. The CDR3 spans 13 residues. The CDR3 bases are TGTGCCAGCAGCTTACAGGGGGCCCATGGCTACACCTTC. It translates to CASSLQGAHGYTF. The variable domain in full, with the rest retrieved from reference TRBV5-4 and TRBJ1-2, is ETGVTQSPTHLIKTRGQQVTLRCSSQSGHNTVSWYQQALGQGPQFIFQYYREEENGRGNFPPRFSGLQFPNYSSELNVNALELDDSALYLCASSLQGAHGYTFGSGTRLTVV.

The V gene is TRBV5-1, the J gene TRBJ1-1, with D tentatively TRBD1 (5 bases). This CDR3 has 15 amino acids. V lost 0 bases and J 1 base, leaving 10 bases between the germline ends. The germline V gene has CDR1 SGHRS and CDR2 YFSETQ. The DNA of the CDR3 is TGCGCCAGCAGCTTGGCCTTAGGACAGAACACTGAAGCTTTCTTT. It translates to CASSLALGQNTEAFF.

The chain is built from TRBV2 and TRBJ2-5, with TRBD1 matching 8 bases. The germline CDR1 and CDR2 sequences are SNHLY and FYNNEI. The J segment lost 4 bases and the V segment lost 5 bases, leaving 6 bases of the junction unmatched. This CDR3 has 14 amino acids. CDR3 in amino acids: CASSHRTGSETQYF. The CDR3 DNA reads TGTGCCAGCAGTCATAGGACAGGGTCAGAGACCCAGTACTTC.

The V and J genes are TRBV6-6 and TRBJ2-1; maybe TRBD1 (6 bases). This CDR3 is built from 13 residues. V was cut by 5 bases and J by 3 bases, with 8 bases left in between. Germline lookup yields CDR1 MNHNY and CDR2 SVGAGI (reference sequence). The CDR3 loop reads CASSIQGYNEQFF. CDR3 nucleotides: TGTGCCAGCAGTATACAGGGCTACAATGAGCAGTTCTTC.

DNA for the CDR3: TGTGCCAGCAGCCCTAGGGGGGGACTGAACACTGAAGCTTTCTTT. Translation gives CASSPRGGLNTEAFF. The genes are TRBV6-5 and TRBJ1-1; the D gene is possibly TRBD1 (6 bases). The ends were cut back, 6 bases at V and 0 bases at J, with 14 bases in the middle. CDR3 length equals 15 residues. In germline, CDR1 is MNHEY, CDR2 SVGAGI.

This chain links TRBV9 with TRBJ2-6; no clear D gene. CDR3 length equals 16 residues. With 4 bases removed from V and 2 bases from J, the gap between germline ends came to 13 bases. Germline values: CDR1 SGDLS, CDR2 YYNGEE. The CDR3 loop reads CASSPGYFAGANVLTF. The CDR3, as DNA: TGTGCCAGCAGCCCAGGATATTTCGCTGGGGCCAACGTCCTGACTTTC.

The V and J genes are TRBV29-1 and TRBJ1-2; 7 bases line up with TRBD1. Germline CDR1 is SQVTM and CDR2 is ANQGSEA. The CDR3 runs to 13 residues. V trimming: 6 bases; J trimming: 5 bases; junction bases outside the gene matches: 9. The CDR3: CSVAQGVEYGYTF. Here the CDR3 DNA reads TGCAGCGTGGCCCAGGGGGTGGAGTATGGCTACACCTTC.

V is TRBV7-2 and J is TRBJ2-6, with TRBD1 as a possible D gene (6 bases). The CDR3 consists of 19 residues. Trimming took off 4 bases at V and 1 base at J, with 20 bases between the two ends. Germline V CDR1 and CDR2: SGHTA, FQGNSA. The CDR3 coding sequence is TGTGCCAGCAGCTGGATCGGCCAGGGGCCTCTGTCTGGGGCCAACGTCCTGACTTTC. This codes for CASSWIGQGPLSGANVLTF.

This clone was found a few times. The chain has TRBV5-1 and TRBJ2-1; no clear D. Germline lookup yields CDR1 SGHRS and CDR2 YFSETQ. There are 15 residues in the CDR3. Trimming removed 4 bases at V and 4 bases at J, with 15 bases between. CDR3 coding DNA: TGCGCCAGCAGCGTAGTACCTAGATCGTACAATGAGCAGTTCTTC. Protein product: CASSVVPRSYNEQFF.

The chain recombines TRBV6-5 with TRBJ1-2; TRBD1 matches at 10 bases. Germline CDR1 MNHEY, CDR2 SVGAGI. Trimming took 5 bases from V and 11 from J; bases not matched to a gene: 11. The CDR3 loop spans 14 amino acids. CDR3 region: CASSHPGTGVLYTF. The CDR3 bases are TGTGCCAGCAGTCATCCCGGGACAGGGGTCTTATACACCTTC.

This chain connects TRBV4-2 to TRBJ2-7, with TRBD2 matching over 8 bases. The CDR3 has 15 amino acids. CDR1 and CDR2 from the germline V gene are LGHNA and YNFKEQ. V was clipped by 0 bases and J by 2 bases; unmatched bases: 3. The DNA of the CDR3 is TGTGCCAGCAGCCAAGATAGCGGGGCTGCCTACGAGCAGTACTTC. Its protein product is CASSQDSGAAYEQYF.

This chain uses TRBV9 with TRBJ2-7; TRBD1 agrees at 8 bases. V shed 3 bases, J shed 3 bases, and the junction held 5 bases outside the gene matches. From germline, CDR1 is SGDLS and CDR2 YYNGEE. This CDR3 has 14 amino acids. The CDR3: CASSAPGQDYEQYF. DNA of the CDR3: TGTGCCAGCAGCGCACCGGGACAGGACTACGAGCAGTACTTC.

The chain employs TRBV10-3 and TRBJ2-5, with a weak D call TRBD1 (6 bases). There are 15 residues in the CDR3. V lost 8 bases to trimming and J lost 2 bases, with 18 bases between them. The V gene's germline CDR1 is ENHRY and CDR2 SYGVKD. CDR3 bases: TGTGCCATCTCCCAAAGAGCAGGGGATCAAGAGACCCAGTACTTC. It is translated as CAISQRAGDQETQYF.

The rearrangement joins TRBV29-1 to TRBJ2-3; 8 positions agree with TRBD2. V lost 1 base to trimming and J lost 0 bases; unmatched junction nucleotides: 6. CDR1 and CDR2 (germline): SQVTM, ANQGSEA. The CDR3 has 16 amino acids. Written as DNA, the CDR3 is TGCAGCGTTGAAGGTGGGCGGGGGGTTAGCACAGATACGCAGTATTTT. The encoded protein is CSVEGGRGVSTDTQYF.

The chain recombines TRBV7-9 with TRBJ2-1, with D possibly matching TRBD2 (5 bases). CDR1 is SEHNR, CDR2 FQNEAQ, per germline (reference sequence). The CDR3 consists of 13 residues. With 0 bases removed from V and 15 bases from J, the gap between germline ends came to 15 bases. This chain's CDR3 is CASSLASFRDGFF. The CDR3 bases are TGTGCCAGCAGCTTAGCGTCGTTCCGGGATGGGTTCTTC.

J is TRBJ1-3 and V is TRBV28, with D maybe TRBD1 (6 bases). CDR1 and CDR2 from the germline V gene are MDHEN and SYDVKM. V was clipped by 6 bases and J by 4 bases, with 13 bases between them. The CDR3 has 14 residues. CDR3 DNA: TGTGCCAGCAGCCTCAGGGGTGTCGGAAACACCATATATTTT. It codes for CASSLRGVGNTIYF. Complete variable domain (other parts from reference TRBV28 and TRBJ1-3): DVKVTQSSRYLVKRTGEKVFLECVQDMDHENMFWYRQDPGLGLRLIYFSYDVKMKEKGDIPEGYSVSREKKERFSLILESASTNQTSMYLCASSLRGVGNTIYFGEGSWLTVV.

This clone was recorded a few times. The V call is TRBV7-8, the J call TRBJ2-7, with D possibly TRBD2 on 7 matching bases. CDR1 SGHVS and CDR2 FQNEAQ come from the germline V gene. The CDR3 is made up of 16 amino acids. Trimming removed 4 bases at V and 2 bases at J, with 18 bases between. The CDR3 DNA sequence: TGTGCCAGCAGCTCCCGGCGGGGGCAGGCGACCTACGAGCAGTACTTC. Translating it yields CASSSRRGQATYEQYF.

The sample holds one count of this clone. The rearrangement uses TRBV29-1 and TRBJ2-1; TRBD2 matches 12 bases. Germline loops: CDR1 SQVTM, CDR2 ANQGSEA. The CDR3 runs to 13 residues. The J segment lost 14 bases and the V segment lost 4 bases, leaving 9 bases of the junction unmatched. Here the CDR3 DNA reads TGCAGCGTTGCAGGACTAGCGGGGTGGGAGGAGTTCTTC. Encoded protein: CSVAGLAGWEEFF.

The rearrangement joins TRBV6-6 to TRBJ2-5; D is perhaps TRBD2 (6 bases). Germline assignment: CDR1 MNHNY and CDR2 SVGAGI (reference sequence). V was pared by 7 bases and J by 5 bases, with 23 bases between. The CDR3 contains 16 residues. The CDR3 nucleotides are TGTGCCAGCAAGAGGGTCGCGGGACCCGCCCTGGAGACCCAGTACTTC. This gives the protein CASKRVAGPALETQYF.

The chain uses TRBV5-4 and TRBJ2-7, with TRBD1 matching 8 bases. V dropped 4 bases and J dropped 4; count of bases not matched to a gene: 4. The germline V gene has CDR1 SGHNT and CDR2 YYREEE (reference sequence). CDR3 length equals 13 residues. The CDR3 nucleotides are TGTGCCAGCAGCCTTACAGGGGGATACGAGCAGTACTTC. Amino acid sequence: CASSLTGGYEQYF.

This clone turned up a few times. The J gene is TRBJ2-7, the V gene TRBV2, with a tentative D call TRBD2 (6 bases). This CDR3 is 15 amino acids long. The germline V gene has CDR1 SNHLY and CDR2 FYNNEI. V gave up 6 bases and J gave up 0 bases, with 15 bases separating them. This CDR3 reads CASRNRDLGSYEQYF. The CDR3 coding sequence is TGTGCCAGCAGGAACCGGGACTTGGGCTCCTACGAGCAGTACTTC.

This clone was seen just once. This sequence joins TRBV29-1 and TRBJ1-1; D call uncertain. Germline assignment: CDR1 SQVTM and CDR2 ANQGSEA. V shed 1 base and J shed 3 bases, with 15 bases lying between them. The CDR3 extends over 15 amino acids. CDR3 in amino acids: CSVEAPRRHYTEAFF. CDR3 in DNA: TGCAGCGTTGAAGCCCCTCGACGACACTACACTGAAGCTTTCTTT.

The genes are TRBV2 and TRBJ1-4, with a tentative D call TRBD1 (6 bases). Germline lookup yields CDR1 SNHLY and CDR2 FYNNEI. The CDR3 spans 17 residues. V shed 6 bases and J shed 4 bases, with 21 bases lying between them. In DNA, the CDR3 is TGTGCCAGCAGCGACATGGGGCCAGTCAGGGGTAATGAAAAACTGTTTTTT. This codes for CASSDMGPVRGNEKLFF.

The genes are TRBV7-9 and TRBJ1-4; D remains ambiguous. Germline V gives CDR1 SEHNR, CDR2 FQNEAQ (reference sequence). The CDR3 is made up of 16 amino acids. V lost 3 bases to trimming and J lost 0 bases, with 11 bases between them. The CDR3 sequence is CASSFALTATNEKLFF. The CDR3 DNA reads TGTGCCAGCAGCTTCGCTTTAACAGCAACTAATGAAAAACTGTTTTTT.

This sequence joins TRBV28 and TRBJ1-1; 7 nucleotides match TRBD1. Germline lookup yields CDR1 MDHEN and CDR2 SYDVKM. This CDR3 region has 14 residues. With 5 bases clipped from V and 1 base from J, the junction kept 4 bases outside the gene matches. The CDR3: CASSGYRGNTEAFF. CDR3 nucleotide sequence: TGTGCCAGCAGTGGATACAGGGGGAACACTGAAGCTTTCTTT.

The CDR3 DNA is TGTGCCAGCAGTTTGGGTACAGATCATCAGCCCCAGCATTTT. This gives the protein CASSLGTDHQPQHF. V and J are TRBV28 and TRBJ1-5; D unclear. Trimming removed 3 bases at V and 5 bases at J, with 11 bases between. This CDR3 has 14 amino acids. CDR1 and CDR2 from the germline V gene are MDHEN and SYDVKM.

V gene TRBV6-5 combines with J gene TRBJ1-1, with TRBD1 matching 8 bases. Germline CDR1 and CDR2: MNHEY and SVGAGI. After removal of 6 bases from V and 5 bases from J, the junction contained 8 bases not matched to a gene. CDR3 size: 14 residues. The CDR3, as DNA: TGTGCCAGCAGCCGCGGACAGGGTGGAACTGAAGCTTTCTTT. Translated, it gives CASSRGQGGTEAFF.